The next 6 T cell receptor beta chains were all read from a single sample in a study of radiotherapy plus CTLA-4 blockade in lung cancer (dated by TCRdb to the late 2010s). The library was made by the immunoSEQ multiplex PCR assay. TCRdb mirrors the immuneACCESS table, restricted to in-frame sequences. Some clones are absent from its copies; in checked studies, under half trace to an unresolved V gene, and the reason for the others is unknown. The sample includes 85,000 to 100,000 clones, with about two thirds observed a single time. The ten largest clones represent around 15% of the sample. The material sequenced was peripheral blood, taken from a patient treated with radiotherapy plus ipilimumab. These receptors came from a human donor with non-small cell lung cancer that progressed on radiotherapy plus ipilimumab.

The chain joins TRBV5-1 to TRBJ1-1, with TRBD1 as a possible D gene (6 bases). Germline V CDR1 and CDR2: SGHRS, YFSETQ. CDR3 length: 15 amino acids. With 1 base removed from V and 1 base from J, the gap between germline ends came to 11 bases. CDR3: CASSLLGQRNTEAFF. The CDR3 DNA reads TGCGCCAGCAGCTTGCTGGGACAAAGGAACACTGAAGCTTTCTTT.

This chain joins TRBV30 and TRBJ2-3; D is ambiguous. V was trimmed by 2 bases and J by 2 bases, leaving 11 bases between them. Germline V CDR1 and CDR2: GTSNPN, SVGIG (reference sequence). The CDR3 extends over 14 amino acids. This chain's CDR3 is CAWSSFSYTDTQYF. CDR3 coding DNA: TGTGCCTGGAGTAGCTTTTCTTACACAGATACGCAGTATTTT.

The rearrangement uses TRBV6-4 and TRBJ2-3; D might be TRBD2 (7 bases). CDR3 length: 14 residues. Trimming removed 2 bases at V and 4 bases at J, with 10 bases between. The germline V gene has CDR1 MRHNA and CDR2 SNTAGT. The CDR3 is CASSDRGGPDTQYF. The CDR3 DNA follows: TGTGCCAGCAGTGACAGGGGGGGGCCAGATACGCAGTATTTT.

J is TRBJ1-1 and V is TRBV11-2; TRBD1 might be the D (6 bases). V shed 5 bases and J shed 6 bases, with 10 bases lying between them. CDR1 SGHAT and CDR2 FQNNGV come from the germline V gene. The CDR3 is made up of 12 amino acids. The chain's CDR3 is CASSLRTAEAFF. CDR3 coding DNA: TGTGCCAGCAGCCTAAGGACAGCTGAAGCTTTCTTT.

V gene TRBV5-4 combines with J gene TRBJ2-7, with D unclear. V shed 0 bases and J shed 2 bases, with 12 bases lying between them. Germline loops: CDR1 SGHNT, CDR2 YYREEE (reference sequence). CDR3 length equals 15 residues. The CDR3 sequence: CASSLEGGLTYEQYF. The CDR3 nucleotides read TGTGCCAGCAGCTTGGAGGGCGGATTGACCTACGAGCAGTACTTC.

The rearrangement joins TRBV6-5 to TRBJ2-1, with 10 bases identical to TRBD2. Germline V gene lookup returns CDR1 MNHEY and CDR2 SVGAGI. This CDR3 is 16 amino acids long. J gave up 9 bases and V 2 bases, and 10 bases lay outside the gene matches. The CDR3 DNA reads as TGTGCCAGCAGTTACGATGTAGCGGGGGGTGTAGGTGAGCAGTTCTTC. Protein product: CASSYDVAGGVGEQFF.